This TCR beta chain was found in a study of human T cells and chemical hapten exposure. Germline V lookup: CDR1 SQVTM, CDR2 ANQGSEA. CDR3 size: 14 residues. V lost 6 bases to trimming and J lost 0 bases, with 13 bases between them. Via MiXCR, TCRdb re-called the RACE reads, giving one row per CDR3 protein. The sample contains 35,000 to 45,000 distinct CDR3 sequences, around a tenth of which appear only once. The time point is: patch test 2, 6 weeks after DPC sensitization. The treatment denotes: therapeutic diphenylcyclopropenone sensitization with weekly scalp DPC. Before extraction, the whole blood was not fractionated, and total RNA was taken from it.

The TCR comes from a woman in her 30s with alopecia areata. Some clones in this sample may be carry-over from other donors' samples. This chain connects TRBV29-1 to TRBJ2-3; a possible D gene is TRBD2 (6 bases). Sequencing was performed on whole blood, taken in connection with sensitization to the hapten diphenylcyclopropenone (DPC). The CDR3 sequence: CSVLAGSSTDTQYF. The CDR3 nucleotides read TGCAGCGTACTTGCGGGGTCTAGCACAGATACGCAGTATTTT.